The 9 T cell receptor beta chains in this list originate from one sample, sequenced in a study of CD8 T cells in ankylosing spondylitis. The study, taken as a whole, reports: There was a TCR beta motif, made of several highly homologous variants, that appeared characteristic of ankylosing spondylitis blood.

TCRdb passed the 5' RACE reads through MiXCR, listing each CDR3 protein once. The profile covers fewer than 400,000 distinct CDR3 sequences, with roughly 8% appearing a single time and roughly 15% taken by the ten largest. Antigen specificity for these receptors is unknown. The specimen sequenced was blood, either unsorted or a sorted T cell fraction (not recorded which). These receptors came from a male donor with ankylosing spondylitis.

The V gene is TRBV4-1, the J gene TRBJ1-1; 7 bases are a match to TRBD1. The CDR3 covers 17 residues. V was clipped by 0 bases and J by 4 bases; unmatched bases: 11. Germline lookup yields CDR1 MGHRA and CDR2 YSYEKL. For the CDR3, the DNA is TGCGCCAGCAGCCAAGATCTGGGACAGCCATGGGCCACTGAAGCTTTCTTT. Encoded protein: CASSQDLGQPWATEAFF.

This clonotype was counted a few times. The chain links TRBV18 to TRBJ1-6; 7 bases agree with TRBD1. J lost 5 bases, V lost 1 base, and 11 bases had no gene match. CDR3 length: 18 residues. CDR1 is KGHSH, CDR2 LQKENI, per germline. The CDR3 loop is CASSPRNRGASHNSPLHF. CDR3 DNA: TGTGCCAGCTCACCACGGAACAGGGGCGCGTCTCATAATTCACCCCTCCACTTT.

J is TRBJ1-5 and V is TRBV12-3 or TRBV12-4; no reliable D call. V lost 6 bases to trimming and J lost 8 bases, with 11 bases between them. The CDR3 runs to 12 residues. The CDR3 is CASSSDGEPQHF. The CDR3 DNA follows: TGTGCCAGCAGCTCCGACGGGGAGCCCCAGCATTTT.

This clonotype appeared a few times. This chain joins TRBV6-2 or TRBV6-3 and TRBJ2-1; 14 bases fit TRBD2. The CDR3 consists of 20 residues. The V and J ends lost 10 bases and 6 bases, in that order; junction bases with no gene match: 23. Germline V gene sequence: CDR1 MNHEY, CDR2 SVGEGT. The CDR3 DNA sequence: TGTGCCACCCTGAGGGTGTCGACTAGCGGGAGGGCCACGGGAAGCAATGAGCAGTTCTTC. Its translation is CATLRVSTSGRATGSNEQFF.

This clonotype has more than one count but fewer than ten. The rearrangement joins TRBV28 to TRBJ1-6; 9 bases align to TRBD1. This CDR3 comprises 15 residues. Losses at the gene ends were 5 bases for V and 7 bases for J; bases not matched to a gene: 6. From germline, CDR1 is MDHEN and CDR2 SYDVKM. In DNA, the CDR3 is TGTGCCAGCAGTGGGACAGGGCTTGTGAATTCACCCCTCCACTTT. Encoded protein: CASSGTGLVNSPLHF.

This clonotype was detected only a few times. This chain connects TRBV20-1 to TRBJ1-5, with D hard to call. The V end lost 1 base, the J end lost 1 base, and 11 bases lay between the germline ends. Looked up from germline, CDR1 is DFQATT and CDR2 is SNEGSKA (reference sequence). This CDR3 spans 15 amino acids. The DNA of the CDR3 is TGCAGTGCTAGAGGGCTGGAGGGCAGCAATCAGCCCCAGCATTTT. Protein product: CSARGLEGSNQPQHF.

There are many counts of this clonotype. The chain employs TRBV5-1 and TRBJ1-1, with 8 positions matching TRBD1. This CDR3 has 16 residues. The V gene end was trimmed by 0 bases and the J gene end by 7 bases; junction bases not matched to a gene: 11. The V gene's germline CDR1 is SGHRS and CDR2 YFSETQ. DNA of the CDR3: TGCGCCAGCAGCTTGGCCGGAAGGGCAGGGGGCGTTGAAGCTTTCTTT. Protein sequence: CASSLAGRAGGVEAFF.

This clonotype was counted between two and nine times. The CDR3 loop is CASTTGTAHTGELFF. In DNA, the CDR3 is TGCGCCAGCACCACCGGGACAGCACATACCGGGGAGCTGTTTTTT. V and J are TRBV5-1 and TRBJ2-2; 7 bases align to TRBD1. Germline CDR1 and CDR2: SGHRS and YFSETQ. The J segment lost 5 bases and the V segment lost 6 bases, leaving 10 bases of the junction unmatched. CDR3 size: 15 residues. The variable domain in full, completed from reference TRBV5-1 and TRBJ2-2, reads KAGVTQTPRYLIKTRGQQVTLSCSPISGHRSVSWYQQTPGQGLQFLFEYFSETQRNKGNFPGRFSGRQFSNSRSEMNVSTLELGDSALYLCASTTGTAHTGELFFGEGSRLTVL.

This clonotype appeared many times. This chain connects TRBV12-3 or TRBV12-4 to TRBJ1-1; TRBD1 aligns across 9 bases. Trimming took 11 bases from V and 1 from J; bases not matched to a gene: 8. The CDR3 is 14 amino acids. The CDR3 loop reads CAVKTGGSNTEAFF. DNA for the CDR3: TGTGCCGTCAAGACAGGGGGTTCGAACACTGAAGCTTTCTTT.